These T cell receptor beta chains were read from a single sample in a study of regulatory dendritic cells for organ transplantation. Profiled with immunoSEQ multiplex PCR; TCRdb holds only in-frame clones, not every one. The sample lists about 7,100 clones, about 67% occurring once. The antigens of these receptors remain unknown. Sequenced input: memory CD4+ T cells from blood cultured with dendritic cells. These receptors all stem from a human donor in good health. The CDR3 runs from the conserved cysteine through the conserved F or W. The D gene is left open where the match is weak. The size field is filled for only some rows; it gives once, few, many or a size class.

CASGIDRGEKLFF | TGTGCTAGTGGTATCGACCGGGGGGAAAAACTGTTTTTT | TRBJ1-4 | . | . | TRBV12-5
CASSLQDFSGNTIYF | TGTGCCAGCAGCTTACAGGACTTCTCTGGAAACACCATATATTTT | TRBJ1-3 | . | few | TRBV7-9
CASSRTSGEYNEQFF | TGTGCCAGCAGTAGGACTAGCGGGGAATACAATGAGCAGTTCTTC | TRBJ2-1 | TRBD2 | . | TRBV6-5
CAISESFTLITGYEQFF | TGTGCCATCAGTGAGTCGTTTACCTTGATTACAGGGTATGAGCAGTTCTTC | TRBJ2-1 | . | . | TRBV10-3
CASSLRGTGFEKLFF | TGTGCCAGCAGTCTGCGTGGGACAGGGTTTGAAAAACTGTTTTTT | TRBJ1-4 | TRBD1 | few | TRBV27
CASSQQGADYGYTF | TGTGCCAGCAGTCAACAGGGGGCGGACTATGGCTACACCTTC | TRBJ1-2 | TRBD1 | . | TRBV2
CASSLRTGRHGYTF | TGTGCCAGCAGCTTGAGGACAGGGAGACATGGCTACACCTTC | TRBJ1-2 | TRBD1 | . | TRBV5-6
CASTRGGMNTEAFF | TGCGCCAGCACCAGGGGCGGTATGAACACTGAAGCTTTCTTT | TRBJ1-1 | . | . | TRBV5-1
CASSRQGSSTEAFF | TGTGCCAGCTCGCGACAGGGGAGCAGCACTGAAGCTTTCTTT | TRBJ1-1 | TRBD1 | . | TRBV18
CASSREDRGTDTQYF | TGTGCCAGCAGCCGAGAGGACAGGGGTACGGATACGCAGTATTTT | TRBJ2-3 | TRBD1 | . | TRBV11-3
CASSVRGTGNTIYF | TGTGCCAGCAGCGTCCGGGGGACGGGAAACACCATATATTTT | TRBJ1-3 | . | few | TRBV9
CASSARLAGGTDTQYF | TGTGCCAGCAGCGCACGACTAGCGGGGGGCACAGATACGCAGTATTTT | TRBJ2-3 | TRBD2 | . | TRBV5-4
CASKLQGNYQETQYF | TGTGCCAGCAAATTACAGGGGAACTACCAAGAGACCCAGTACTTC | TRBJ2-5 | TRBD1 | . | TRBV6-1
CASSPSVQLGYGYTF | TGTGCCAGCAGCCCATCTGTGCAACTTGGCTATGGCTACACCTTC | TRBJ1-2 | . | . | TRBV6-5
CASSIGQANTEAFF | TGTGCCAGTAGTATAGGGCAGGCCAACACTGAAGCTTTCTTT | TRBJ1-1 | . | . | TRBV19
CASSRTGGNYGYTF | TGTGCCAGCAGCCGGACAGGGGGTAACTATGGCTACACCTTC | TRBJ1-2 | TRBD1 | few | TRBV5-5
CASSPGERSDTQYF | TGTGCCTCGTCCCCGGGGGAAAGATCAGATACGCAGTATTTT | TRBJ2-3 | . | . | TRBV19
CASSPRTSGETQYF | TGTGCCAGCAGTCCCCGCACTAGCGGTGAGACCCAGTACTTC | TRBJ2-5 | TRBD2 | . | TRBV2
CASSLGLAGVPTDTQYF | TGCGCCAGCAGCTTGGGGCTAGCGGGGGTCCCCACAGATACGCAGTATTTT | TRBJ2-3 | TRBD2 | . | TRBV5-1
CASSGTGGIEKLFF | TGTGCCAGCAGTGGGACAGGGGGCATTGAAAAACTGTTTTTT | TRBJ1-4 | TRBD1 | . | TRBV6-1
CASSLGGRETQYF | TGTGCCAGCAGCTTAGGGGGCAGGGAGACCCAGTACTTC | TRBJ2-5 | . | . | TRBV7-6
CASTRTGDGGYTF | TGTGCCAGCACGAGGACAGGGGATGGGGGCTACACCTTC | TRBJ1-2 | TRBD1 | . | TRBV5-6
CASSVGQTFSSGNTIYF | TGTGCCAGCAGCGTAGGGCAGACTTTCAGCTCTGGAAACACCATATATTTT | TRBJ1-3 | . | . | TRBV9
CASSLGNRGRRETQYF | TGTGCCAGCAGCTTGGGAAACAGGGGGCGAAGAGAGACCCAGTACTTC | TRBJ2-5 | TRBD1 | . | TRBV5-8
CASSSKEGKVGGVRRKLFF | TGTGCCAGCAGCTCTAAAGAGGGCAAAGTTGGGGGGGTGCGACGAAAACTGTTTTTT | TRBJ1-4 | . | . | TRBV5-4
CASSPQHGTTNYGYTF | TGTGCCAGTAGTCCTCAACACGGCACTACTAACTATGGCTACACCTTC | TRBJ1-2 | . | . | TRBV19
CAISESNSPEQFF | TGTGCCATCAGTGAGTCGAATAGTCCTGAGCAGTTCTTC | TRBJ2-1 | . | . | TRBV10-3
CASRPTSDSTDTQYF | TGTGCCAGCAGACCTACTAGCGATTCCACAGATACGCAGTATTTT | TRBJ2-3 | TRBD2 | . | TRBV5-4
CASSPVTGETGYTF | TGTGCCAGCAGTCCTGTGACGGGGGAAACTGGCTACACCTTC | TRBJ1-2 | . | . | TRBV11-2
CASSALGGGSNQPQHF | TGTGCCAGCAGCGCTTTAGGGGGAGGGAGCAATCAGCCCCAGCATTTT | TRBJ1-5 | . | . | TRBV5-6
CASSKDRTQPQHF | TGTGCCAGCAGTAAGGACAGGACTCAGCCCCAGCATTTT | TRBJ1-5 | TRBD1 | . | TRBV6-5
CASSSLPGQGSYEQYF | TGTGCCAGTAGTTCGCTCCCGGGACAGGGCTCCTACGAGCAGTACTTC | TRBJ2-7 | TRBD1 | once | TRBV19
CASSLDLVGTRNFF | TGTGCCAGCAGCTTAGACCTTGTTGGCACCAGGAATTTCTTC | TRBJ2-1 | . | few | TRBV7-9
CASSTNGGGGETQYF | TGTGCCAGTAGTACCAACGGGGGGGGCGGAGAGACCCAGTACTTC | TRBJ2-5 | TRBD2 | . | TRBV19
CASSFTGGSSGNTIYF | TGTGCCAGCAGCTTCACAGGGGGCTCCTCTGGAAACACCATATATTTT | TRBJ1-3 | TRBD1 | . | TRBV5-6
CAISESIGTGTYNEQFF | TGTGCCATCAGTGAGTCTATTGGGACAGGGACCTACAATGAGCAGTTCTTC | TRBJ2-1 | TRBD1 | . | TRBV10-3
CASSETTSGGPDTQYF | TGTGCCAGCAGTGAAACGACTAGCGGGGGGCCCGATACGCAGTATTTT | TRBJ2-3 | TRBD2 | . | TRBV2
CASSLGGRTSGGARTQYF | TGTGCCAGCAGCTTGGGGGGGAGAACTAGCGGGGGGGCAAGGACGCAGTATTTT | TRBJ2-3 | TRBD2 | . | TRBV5-4
CASSRARTVSYEQYF | TGTGCCAGCAGCAGAGCAAGGACAGTATCCTACGAGCAGTACTTC | TRBJ2-7 | . | . | TRBV21-1
CASSETGDGSNQPQHF | TGCGCCAGCAGCGAGACAGGGGACGGGAGCAATCAGCCCCAGCATTTT | TRBJ1-5 | TRBD1 | . | TRBV5-1
CASKGDAGNTIYF | TGTGCCAGCAAGGGGGATGCTGGAAACACCATATATTTT | TRBJ1-3 | . | . | TRBV2
CASSYPLGLADYQETQYF | TGTGCCAGCAGCTACCCCCTGGGACTAGCGGACTACCAAGAGACCCAGTACTTC | TRBJ2-5 | TRBD2 | . | TRBV11-3
CASSVAGTGYQENTIYF | TGTGCCAGCAGCGTAGCTGGGACAGGGTATCAGGAAAACACCATATATTTT | TRBJ1-3 | TRBD1 | . | TRBV9
CASSLMTSGGSQAYF | TGTGCCAGCAGCTTAATGACTAGCGGGGGGTCCCAGGCGTACTTC | TRBJ2-7 | TRBD2 | . | TRBV5-6